This T cell receptor beta chain was identified in a study of identical twins. TCRdb reanalysed the 5' RACE reads using MiXCR and keeps one entry per CDR3 protein. The table shows 690,000 or so distinct CDR3 sequences, with around 8.3% occurring only once. Many counts were recorded for this clonotype. The sample was also linked to a second study, of yellow fever vaccine responses in identical twins.

Sequencing was carried out using PBMCs. This clonotype was obtained from a woman aged 18-29 years in good health.

The DNA of the CDR3 is TGTGCCAGCTCACCCCGGACAGGGTACAATGAGCAGTTCTTC. This encodes CASSPRTGYNEQFF. J is TRBJ2-1 and V is TRBV18; TRBD1 agrees at 8 bases. Trimming removed 3 bases from V and 4 bases from J; junction bases left unmatched: 2. Germline V gene data show CDR1 as KGHSH and CDR2 as LQKENI. The CDR3 loop spans 14 amino acids.